What follows are 15 T cell receptor beta chains derived from one specimen sequenced in a study of blood T cell repertoires in COVID-19 (dated by TCRdb to 2018 to 2020). The library was made by the immunoSEQ multiplex PCR assay. TCRdb re-hosts the immuneACCESS table, in-frame sequences only. Its copies lack some clones; in the studies checked, an unresolved V gene accounts for under half of them, and the cause for the rest is not known. For this sample there are 110,000 to 150,000 clones; 80% appear just once. 3.5% to 4% of the sample goes to the ten largest clones. Sequences were obtained from peripheral blood. The receptor source for this set is a man between 65 and 85 years old who had recovered from COVID-19.

The rearrangement uses TRBV19 and TRBJ2-3; possible D gene TRBD2, 6 bases. CDR3 length equals 16 residues. The V and J ends lost 4 bases and 2 bases respectively, with 16 bases between them. Germline V gene lookup returns CDR1 LNHDA and CDR2 SQIVND (reference sequence). CDR3 protein: CASSTRDWYNTDTQYF. The CDR3 DNA reads TGTGCCAGTAGTACCCGGGACTGGTACAACACAGATACGCAGTATTTT.

This chain connects TRBV5-6 to TRBJ2-7; D is possibly TRBD1 (6 bases). This CDR3 is built from 13 residues. The V gene lost 7 bases and the J gene lost 5 bases, with 16 bases spanning the gap. Germline V gene sequence: CDR1 SGHDT, CDR2 YYEEEE. CDR3 residues: CASQPQTGNEQYF. The DNA of the CDR3 is TGTGCCAGCCAGCCTCAAACAGGGAACGAGCAGTACTTC. Supplemented by reference TRBV5-6 and TRBJ2-7, the full variable domain reads DAGVTQSPTHLIKTRGQQVTLRCSPKSGHDTVSWYQQALGQGPQFIFQYYEEEERQRGNFPDRFSGHQFPNYSSELNVNALLLGDSALYLCASQPQTGNEQYFGPGTRLTVT.

The chain has TRBV14 and TRBJ2-2, with 8 nucleotides matching TRBD2. Germline CDR1 reads SGHDN; CDR2 reads FVKESK. This CDR3 is built from 13 residues. V gave up 4 bases and J gave up 8 bases; unmatched junction bases: 3. The CDR3 here is CASSLIAGGELFF. The CDR3 region has the DNA TGTGCCAGCAGCCTTATAGCGGGAGGGGAGCTGTTTTTT.

This chain connects TRBV4-1 to TRBJ2-7; 11 bases map to TRBD1. Germline loops: CDR1 MGHRA, CDR2 YSYEKL. The V and J ends lost 3 bases and 4 bases, in that order; junction bases with no gene match: 8. The CDR3 runs to 16 residues. The CDR3 DNA is TGCGCCAGCAGCCACTTAGGACAGGGGGCGGGATACGAGCAGTACTTC. It translates to CASSHLGQGAGYEQYF.

This clone was counted only a few times. This chain links TRBV3-1 (or the pseudogene TRBV3-2) with TRBJ2-5; D call uncertain. Trimming stripped 4 bases from V and 4 bases from J, with 7 bases between. Germline lookup yields CDR1 LGHDT and CDR2 YNNKEL (reference sequence). The CDR3 consists of 12 residues. The CDR3 DNA follows: TGTGCCAGCAGCCCTAACGGAGAGACCCAGTACTTC. Protein sequence: CASSPNGETQYF.

The genes are TRBV27 and TRBJ2-2, with no clear D. This CDR3 spans 11 amino acids. V was clipped by 6 bases and J by 4 bases, with 3 bases between them. Germline V lookup: CDR1 MNHEY, CDR2 SMNVEV (reference sequence). The CDR3 DNA follows: TGTGCCAGCAGCCTCACCGGGGAGCTGTTTTTT. Amino acid sequence: CASSLTGELFF.

The chain uses TRBV9 and TRBJ2-2; no clear D gene. Trimming removed 4 bases from V and 6 bases from J, with 7 bases in between. Germline values: CDR1 SGDLS, CDR2 YYNGEE. There are 12 residues in the CDR3. CDR3 in DNA: TGTGCCAGCAGCCTTAATCCCGGGGAGCTGTTTTTT. Its translation is CASSLNPGELFF.

J is TRBJ1-1 and V is TRBV10-3; D remains unclear. Germline V gives CDR1 ENHRY, CDR2 SYGVKD. The V gene lost 5 bases and the J gene lost 1 base, with 8 bases spanning the gap. The length of the CDR3 is 13 residues. The CDR3, as DNA: TGTGCCATCAGTTTCACAGCGAACACTGAAGCTTTCTTT. Translation: CAISFTANTEAFF.

J is TRBJ2-2 and V is TRBV7-9; unclear D gene. The CDR3 length is 13 residues. The V end was cut by 5 bases, the J end by 4 bases, with 8 bases between. Germline lookup yields CDR1 SEHNR and CDR2 FQNEAQ (reference sequence). DNA for the CDR3: TGTGCCAGCAGCATCCACGGCACCGGGGAGCTGTTTTTT. It is translated as CASSIHGTGELFF.

This clone showed up just once. V and J are TRBV6-5 and TRBJ2-1; no clear D gene. CDR3 length: 15 residues. The germline CDR1 and CDR2 sequences are MNHEY and SVGAGI. The V and J ends lost 2 bases and 2 bases respectively, with 10 bases between them. Here the CDR3 DNA reads TGTGCCAGCAGTTACGGCGGTGTTACCTACAATGAGCAGTTCTTC. As protein: CASSYGGVTYNEQFF.

The J gene is TRBJ2-7, the V gene TRBV29-1; D is possibly TRBD1 (5 bases). The length of the CDR3 is 18 residues. Trimming pared 1 base from V and 2 bases from J, leaving 24 bases between. Germline loops: CDR1 SQVTM, CDR2 ANQGSEA. CDR3 sequence: CSVEVKGAYARGPYEQYF. The CDR3 DNA is TGCAGCGTTGAAGTGAAGGGCGCATACGCTAGGGGCCCCTACGAGCAGTACTTC.

The chain recombines TRBV30 with TRBJ2-7, with 8 bases fitting TRBD2. V gave up 4 bases and J gave up 0 bases; unmatched junction bases: 2. The CDR3 has 13 residues. Germline CDR1 GTSNPN, CDR2 SVGIG (reference sequence). CDR3 residues: CAWNSGNSYEQYF. The CDR3 DNA is TGTGCCTGGAATAGCGGGAACTCCTACGAGCAGTACTTC.

The gene calls are TRBV12-5 and TRBJ2-3; D gene ambiguous. Germline CDR1 reads LGHNT; CDR2 reads FRNRAP. Trimming took 2 bases from V and 10 from J, leaving 13 bases between them. This CDR3 spans 13 amino acids. The CDR3 reads CASGLMTGSAQYF. As DNA, the CDR3 is TGTGCTAGTGGTTTGATGACGGGTTCGGCGCAGTATTTT. Variable domain in full (rest from reference TRBV12-5 and TRBJ2-3): DARVTQTPRHKVTEMGQEVTMRCQPILGHNTVFWYRQTMMQGLELLAYFRNRAPLDDSGMPKDRFSAEMPDATLATLKIQPSEPRDSAVYFCASGLMTGSAQYFGPGTRLTVL.

The chain joins TRBV2 to TRBJ1-5, with a possible D match to TRBD1 (6 bases). The germline V and J ends were trimmed by 6 bases and 4 bases, with 13 bases remaining between them. This CDR3 has 14 amino acids. Germline assignment: CDR1 SNHLY and CDR2 FYNNEI. The CDR3 reads CASRPTGLNQPQHF. For the CDR3, the DNA is TGTGCCAGCAGACCTACAGGGCTAAATCAGCCCCAGCATTTT.

This chain links TRBV7-9 with TRBJ2-2; 7 nucleotides line up with TRBD2. V was pared by 2 bases and J by 6 bases, with 12 bases of the junction left unmatched. The CDR3 covers 17 residues. Germline CDR1 and CDR2: SEHNR and FQNEAQ (reference sequence). The CDR3 region is CASSLSERPGGPGELFF. In nucleotides, the CDR3 is TGTGCCAGCAGCTTATCGGAGAGGCCGGGAGGTCCCGGGGAGCTGTTTTTT.